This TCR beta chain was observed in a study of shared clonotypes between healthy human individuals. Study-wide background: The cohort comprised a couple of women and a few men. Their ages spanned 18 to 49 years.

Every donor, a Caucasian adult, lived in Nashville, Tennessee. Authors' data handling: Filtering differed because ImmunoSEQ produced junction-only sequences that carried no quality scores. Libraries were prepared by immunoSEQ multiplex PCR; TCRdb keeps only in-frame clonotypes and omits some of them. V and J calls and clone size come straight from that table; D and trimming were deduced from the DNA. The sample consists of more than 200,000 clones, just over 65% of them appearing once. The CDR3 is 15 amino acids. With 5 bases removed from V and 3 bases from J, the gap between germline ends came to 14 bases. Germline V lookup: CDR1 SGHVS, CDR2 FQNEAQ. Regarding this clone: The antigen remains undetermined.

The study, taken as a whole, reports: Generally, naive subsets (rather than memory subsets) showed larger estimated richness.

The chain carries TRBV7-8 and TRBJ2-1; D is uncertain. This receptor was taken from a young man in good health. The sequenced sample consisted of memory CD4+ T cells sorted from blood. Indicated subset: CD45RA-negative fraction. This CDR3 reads CASSRAELSYNEQFF. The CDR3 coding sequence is TGTGCCAGCAGCCGCGCGGAATTGAGCTACAATGAGCAGTTCTTC.